The TCR beta chain under discussion was sequenced for a study of shared clonotypes between healthy human individuals. Study-level information: Three CD4 naive, three CD4 memory, two CD8 naive and one CD8 memory plate were used per donor.

Study-wide findings and caveats: The donor pool, a small one, limited the genetic and exposure-history diversity represented. Estimated clonotype richness was generally higher in naive than memory subsets.

To note about this clone: The antigen is not known.

The assay used deep level. Clones were read by immunoSEQ multiplex PCR, and TCRdb kept only the in-frame ones, dropping some. In the table there are some 1,600,000 clones, 98% of which are singletons. Sequenced material: naive CD4+ T cells sorted from blood. Subset noted: CD45RA+ positively selected. The TCR originated in a man aged 30-40 years in good health.

The CDR3 DNA reads TGTGCCAGCAGCTTAGAGGCAGGGGCCACCGGGGAGCTGTTTTTT. This sequence encodes CASSLEAGATGELFF. The J gene is TRBJ2-2, the V gene TRBV7-2; D is possibly TRBD1 (6 bases). V dropped 1 base and J dropped 4 bases, with 10 bases sitting between them. The germline V gene has CDR1 SGHTA and CDR2 FQGNSA. CDR3 length: 15 residues.